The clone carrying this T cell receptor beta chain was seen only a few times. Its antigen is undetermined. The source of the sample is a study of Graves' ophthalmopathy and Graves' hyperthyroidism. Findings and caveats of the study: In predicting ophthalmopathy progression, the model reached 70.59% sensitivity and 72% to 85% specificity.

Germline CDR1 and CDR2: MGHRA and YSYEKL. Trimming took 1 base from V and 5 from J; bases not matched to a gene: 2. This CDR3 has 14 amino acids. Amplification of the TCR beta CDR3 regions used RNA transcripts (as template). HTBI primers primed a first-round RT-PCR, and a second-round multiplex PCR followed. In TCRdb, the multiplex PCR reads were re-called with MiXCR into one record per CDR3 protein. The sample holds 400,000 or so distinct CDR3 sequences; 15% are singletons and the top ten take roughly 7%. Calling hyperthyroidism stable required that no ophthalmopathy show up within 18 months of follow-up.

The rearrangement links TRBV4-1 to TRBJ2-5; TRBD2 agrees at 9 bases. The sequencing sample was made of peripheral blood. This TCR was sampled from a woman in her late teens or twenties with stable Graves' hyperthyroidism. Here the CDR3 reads CASSQAAGGETQYF. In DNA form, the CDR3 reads TGCGCCAGCAGCCAAGCAGCGGGAGGCGAGACCCAGTACTTC.